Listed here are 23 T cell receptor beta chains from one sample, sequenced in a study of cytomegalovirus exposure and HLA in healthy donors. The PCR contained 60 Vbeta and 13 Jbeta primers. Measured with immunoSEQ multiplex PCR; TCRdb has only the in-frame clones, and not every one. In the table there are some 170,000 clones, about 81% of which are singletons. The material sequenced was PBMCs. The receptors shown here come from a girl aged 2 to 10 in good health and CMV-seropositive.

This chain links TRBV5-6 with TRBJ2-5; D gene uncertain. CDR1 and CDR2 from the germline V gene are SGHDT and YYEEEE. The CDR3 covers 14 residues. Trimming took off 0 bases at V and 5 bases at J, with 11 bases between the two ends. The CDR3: CASSLVREFETQYF. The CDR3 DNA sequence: TGTGCCAGCAGCTTGGTCCGAGAATTTGAGACCCAGTACTTC.

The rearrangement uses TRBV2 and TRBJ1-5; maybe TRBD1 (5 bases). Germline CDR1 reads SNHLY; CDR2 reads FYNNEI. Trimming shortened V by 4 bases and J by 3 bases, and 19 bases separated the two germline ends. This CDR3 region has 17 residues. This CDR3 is CASSVIWGDADNQPQHF. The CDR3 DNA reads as TGTGCCAGCAGTGTTATATGGGGGGACGCCGACAATCAGCCCCAGCATTTT.

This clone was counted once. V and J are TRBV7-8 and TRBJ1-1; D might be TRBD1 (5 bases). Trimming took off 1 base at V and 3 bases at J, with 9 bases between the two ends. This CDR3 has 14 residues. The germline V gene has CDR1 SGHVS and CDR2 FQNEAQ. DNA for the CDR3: TGTGCCAGCAGCTTAGAGGCAGGGTACACTGAAGCTTTCTTT. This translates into CASSLEAGYTEAFF.

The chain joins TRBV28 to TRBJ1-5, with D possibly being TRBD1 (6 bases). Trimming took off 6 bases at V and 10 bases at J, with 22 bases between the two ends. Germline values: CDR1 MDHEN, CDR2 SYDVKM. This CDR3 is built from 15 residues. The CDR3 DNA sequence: TGTGCCAGCAGGCTATGGGGCAATACAGGGTCCCCCCAGCATTTT. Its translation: CASRLWGNTGSPQHF. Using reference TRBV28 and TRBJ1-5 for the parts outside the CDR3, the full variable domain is DVKVTQSSRYLVKRTGEKVFLECVQDMDHENMFWYRQDPGLGLRLIYFSYDVKMKEKGDIPEGYSVSREKKERFSLILESASTNQTSMYLCASRLWGNTGSPQHFGDGTRLSIL.

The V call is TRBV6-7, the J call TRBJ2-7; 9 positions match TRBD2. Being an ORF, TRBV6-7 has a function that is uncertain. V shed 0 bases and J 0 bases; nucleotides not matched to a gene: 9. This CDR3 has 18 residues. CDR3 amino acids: CASSYSGREGVFSYEQYF. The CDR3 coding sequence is TGTGCCAGCAGTTACTCGGGGCGGGAGGGGGTTTTCTCCTACGAGCAGTACTTC.

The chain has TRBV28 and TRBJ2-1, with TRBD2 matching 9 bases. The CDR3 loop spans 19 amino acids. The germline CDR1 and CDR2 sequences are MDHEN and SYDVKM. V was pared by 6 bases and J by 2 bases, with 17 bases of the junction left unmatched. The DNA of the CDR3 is TGTGCCAGCAGCCGCAAACCTACCTCTCTAGCGGGACCCTACAATGAGCAGTTCTTC. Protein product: CASSRKPTSLAGPYNEQFF.

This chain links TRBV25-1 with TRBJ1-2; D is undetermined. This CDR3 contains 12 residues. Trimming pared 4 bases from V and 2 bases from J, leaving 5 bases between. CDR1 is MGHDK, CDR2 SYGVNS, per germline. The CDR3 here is CASSAENYGYTF. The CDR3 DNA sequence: TGTGCCAGCAGTGCGGAGAACTATGGCTACACCTTC.

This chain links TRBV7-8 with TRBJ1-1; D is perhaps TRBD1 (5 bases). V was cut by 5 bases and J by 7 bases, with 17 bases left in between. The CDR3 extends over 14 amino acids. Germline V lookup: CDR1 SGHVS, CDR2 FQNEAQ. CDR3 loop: CASSLTSGKGEAFF. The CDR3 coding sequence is TGTGCCAGCAGCCTAACATCAGGGAAGGGTGAAGCTTTCTTT. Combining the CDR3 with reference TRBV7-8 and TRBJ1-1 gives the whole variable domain GAGVSQSPRYKVAKRGQDVALRCDPISGHVSLFWYQQALGQGPEFLTYFQNEAQLDKSGLPSDRFFAERPEGSVSTLKIQRTQQEDSAVYLCASSLTSGKGEAFFGQGTRLTVV.

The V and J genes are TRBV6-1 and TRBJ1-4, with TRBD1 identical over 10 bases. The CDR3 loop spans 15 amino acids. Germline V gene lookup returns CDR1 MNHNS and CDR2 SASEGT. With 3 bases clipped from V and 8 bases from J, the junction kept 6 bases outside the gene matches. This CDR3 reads CASSEEATGGEKLFF. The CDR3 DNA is TGTGCCAGCAGTGAGGAGGCGACAGGGGGCGAAAAACTGTTTTTT.

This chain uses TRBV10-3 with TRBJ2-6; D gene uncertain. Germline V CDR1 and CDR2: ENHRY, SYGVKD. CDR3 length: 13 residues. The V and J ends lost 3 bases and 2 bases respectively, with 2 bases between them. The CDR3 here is CAISDTGANVLTF. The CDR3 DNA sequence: TGTGCCATCAGTGATACTGGGGCCAACGTCCTGACTTTC.

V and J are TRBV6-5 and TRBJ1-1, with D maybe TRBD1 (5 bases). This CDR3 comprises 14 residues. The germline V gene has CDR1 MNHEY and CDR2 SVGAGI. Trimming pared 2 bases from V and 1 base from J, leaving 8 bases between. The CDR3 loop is CASSYLDRNTEAFF. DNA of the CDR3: TGTGCCAGCAGTTACCTCGACAGGAACACTGAAGCTTTCTTT.

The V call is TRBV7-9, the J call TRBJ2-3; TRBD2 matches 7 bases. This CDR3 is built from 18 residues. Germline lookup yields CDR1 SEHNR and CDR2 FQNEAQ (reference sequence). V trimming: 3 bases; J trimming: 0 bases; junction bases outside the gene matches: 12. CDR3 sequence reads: CASSLPPQRDRSTDTQYF. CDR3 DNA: TGTGCCAGCAGCTTGCCCCCTCAGCGGGATCGGAGCACAGATACGCAGTATTTT.

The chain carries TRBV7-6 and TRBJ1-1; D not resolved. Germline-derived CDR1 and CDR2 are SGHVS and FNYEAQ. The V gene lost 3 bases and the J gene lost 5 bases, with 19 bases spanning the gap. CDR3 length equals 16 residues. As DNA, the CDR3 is TGTGCCAGCAGCTTTAAGTTTCGTGAGGTGTTGACTGAAGCTTTCTTT. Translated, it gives CASSFKFREVLTEAFF.

The chain's CDR3 is CASRISDRGPGETQYF. In nucleotides, the CDR3 is TGTGCCAGCAGGATATCAGACAGGGGGCCGGGAGAGACCCAGTACTTC. This chain connects TRBV11-2 to TRBJ2-5; 10 positions match TRBD1. V lost 6 bases and J lost 4; bases outside the gene matches: 11. The germline V gene has CDR1 SGHAT and CDR2 FQNNGV. The length of the CDR3 is 16 residues. Together with reference TRBV11-2 and TRBJ2-5, the CDR3 gives the full variable domain: EAGVAQSPRYKIIEKRQSVAFWCNPISGHATLYWYQQILGQGPKLLIQFQNNGVVDDSQLPKDRFSAERLKGVDSTLKIQPAKLEDSAVYLCASRISDRGPGETQYFGPGTRLLVL.

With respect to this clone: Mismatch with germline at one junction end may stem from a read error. The CDR3 sequence: CASSPIQNFNTWELFF. Here the CDR3 DNA reads TGTGCCAGCAGCCCGATTCAGAATTTCAACACCTGGGAGCTGTTTTTT. V usage is TRBV7-3 and J usage is TRBJ2-2; D not resolved. The germline CDR1 and CDR2 sequences are SGHTA and FQGTGA. CDR3 length: 16 residues. Combining the CDR3 with reference TRBV7-3 and TRBJ2-2 gives the whole variable domain GAGVSQTPSNKVTEKGKYVELRCDPISGHTALYWYRQSLGQGPEFLIYFQGTGAADDSGLPNDRFFAVRPEGSVSTLKIQRTERGDSAVYLCASSPIQNFNTWELFFGEGSRLTVL.

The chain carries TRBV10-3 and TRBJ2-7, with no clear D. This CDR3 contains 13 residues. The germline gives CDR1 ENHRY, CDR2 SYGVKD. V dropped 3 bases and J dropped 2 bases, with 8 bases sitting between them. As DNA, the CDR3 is TGTGCCATCAGTGATCAGGTCCCCTACGAGCAGTACTTC. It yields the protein CAISDQVPYEQYF.

CDR3 in amino acids: CAFLTGTGEQFF. CDR3 DNA sequence: TGTGCCTTCCTAACAGGGACAGGTGAGCAGTTCTTC. The rearrangement joins TRBV30 to TRBJ2-1; 8 nucleotides match TRBD1. Germline CDR1 reads GTSNPN; CDR2 reads SVGIG (reference sequence). The CDR3 extends over 12 amino acids. V dropped 7 bases and J dropped 9; count of bases not matched to a gene: 8.

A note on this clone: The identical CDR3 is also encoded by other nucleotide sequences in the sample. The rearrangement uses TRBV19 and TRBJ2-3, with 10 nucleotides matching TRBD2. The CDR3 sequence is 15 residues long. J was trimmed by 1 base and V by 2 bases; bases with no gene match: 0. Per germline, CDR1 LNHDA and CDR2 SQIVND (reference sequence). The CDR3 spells CASSILAGGTDTQYF. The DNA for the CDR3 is TGTGCCAGTAGTATACTAGCGGGAGGCACAGATACGCAGTATTTT. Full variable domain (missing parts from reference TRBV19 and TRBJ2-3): DGGITQSPKYLFRKEGQNVTLSCEQNLNHDAMYWYRQDPGQGLRLIYYSQIVNDFQKGDIAEGYSVSREKKESFPLTVTSAQKNPTAFYLCASSILAGGTDTQYFGPGTRLTVL.

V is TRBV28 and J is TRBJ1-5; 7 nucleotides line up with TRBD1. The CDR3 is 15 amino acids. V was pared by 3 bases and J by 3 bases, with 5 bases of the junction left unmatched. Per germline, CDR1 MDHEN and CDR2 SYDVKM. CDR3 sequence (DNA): TGTGCCAGCAGTTTGATGACAGGGATCAATCAGCCCCAGCATTTT. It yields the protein CASSLMTGINQPQHF. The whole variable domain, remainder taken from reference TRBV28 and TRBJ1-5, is DVKVTQSSRYLVKRTGEKVFLECVQDMDHENMFWYRQDPGLGLRLIYFSYDVKMKEKGDIPEGYSVSREKKERFSLILESASTNQTSMYLCASSLMTGINQPQHFGDGTRLSIL.

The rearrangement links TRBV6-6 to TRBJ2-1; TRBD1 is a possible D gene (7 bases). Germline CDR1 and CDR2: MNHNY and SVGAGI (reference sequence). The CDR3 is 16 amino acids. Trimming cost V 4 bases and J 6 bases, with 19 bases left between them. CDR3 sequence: CASSSSSGGGLNEQFF. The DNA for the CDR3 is TGTGCCAGCAGTTCCTCTTCAGGGGGAGGACTCAATGAGCAGTTCTTC.

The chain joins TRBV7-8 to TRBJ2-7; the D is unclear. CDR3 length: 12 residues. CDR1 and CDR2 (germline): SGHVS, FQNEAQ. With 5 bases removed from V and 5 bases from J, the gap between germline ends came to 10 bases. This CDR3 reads CASSPSFNEQYF. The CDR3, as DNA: TGTGCCAGCAGCCCCAGTTTTAACGAGCAGTACTTC.

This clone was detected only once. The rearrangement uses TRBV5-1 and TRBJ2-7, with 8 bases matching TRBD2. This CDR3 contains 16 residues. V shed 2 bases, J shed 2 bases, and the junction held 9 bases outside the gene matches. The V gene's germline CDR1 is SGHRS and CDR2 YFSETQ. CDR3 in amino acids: CASSLTLSGVTYEQYF. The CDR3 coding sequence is TGCGCCAGCAGCTTAACACTTAGCGGGGTGACCTACGAGCAGTACTTC.

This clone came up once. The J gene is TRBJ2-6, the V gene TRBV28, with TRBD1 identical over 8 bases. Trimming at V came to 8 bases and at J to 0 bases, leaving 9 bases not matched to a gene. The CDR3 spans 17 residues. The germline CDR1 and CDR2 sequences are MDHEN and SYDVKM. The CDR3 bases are TGTGCCAGCCGGCGGACAGGGACGCACTCTGGGGCCAACGTCCTGACTTTC. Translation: CASRRTGTHSGANVLTF.